The clone carrying this TCR beta chain was picked up many times. Construction of TCR beta libraries relied on iRepertoire HTBI primers and on Arm-PCR targeting CDR3 regions. TCRdb called the multiplex PCR reads again in MiXCR, with one record for every CDR3 protein. The data contain around 400,000 distinct CDR3 sequences, about a sixth of them seen just once; the ten biggest clones take up 20% to 25%. Time point meaning: newly diagnosed GD, antithyroid drugs for less than 3 months. Extracted PBMC RNA gave rise to the TCR library. Peripheral blood, around 9 milliliters of it, was drawn into EDTA tubes. This sample was included in a study of regulatory T cells in long-lasting Graves disease. V was shortened by 6 bases and J by 1 base, with 12 bases between the two germline ends. The germline V gene encodes CDR1 SGHTA and CDR2 FQGNSA. The CDR3 consists of 14 residues.

The sequencing used peripheral blood mononuclear cells (PBMCs), collected at new diagnosis, from a patient treated with antithyroid drugs. This TCR came from a female donor with Graves disease. This chain uses TRBV7-2 with TRBJ1-1; D not resolved. The CDR3 is CASRRATGNTEAFF. In nucleotides, the CDR3 is TGTGCCAGCAGGAGGGCTACCGGGAACACTGAAGCTTTCTTT.